One and the same sample provided the 2 T cell receptor beta chains below, sequenced in a study of human T cells and chemical hapten exposure. The time point is: pre-sensitization, week 0. The treatment is: therapeutic diphenylcyclopropenone sensitization with weekly scalp DPC. TCRdb re-called the RACE reads with MiXCR, one entry per CDR3 protein. The sample lists a few hundred thousand distinct CDR3 sequences; about 5% were seen once. Sample: whole blood, taken in connection with sensitization to the hapten diphenylcyclopropenone (DPC). These receptors were taken from a young woman with alopecia areata. Some clones in this sample may be carry-over from other donors' samples.

This clonotype came up a few times. This chain links TRBV6-2 or TRBV6-3 with TRBJ2-4; 9 bases are shared with TRBD1. Germline lookup yields CDR1 MNHEY and CDR2 SVGEGT. The length of the CDR3 is 16 residues. V gave up 4 bases and J gave up 7 bases; unmatched junction bases: 11. The CDR3 is CASSSRSYRGRNIQYF. As DNA, the CDR3 is TGTGCCAGCAGTTCGAGAAGCTACAGGGGGCGGAACATTCAGTACTTC.

This clonotype turned up a few times. This chain uses TRBV20-1 with TRBJ2-3; D tentatively fits TRBD1 or TRBD2 (6 bases each). The CDR3 contains 13 residues. Germline loops: CDR1 DFQATT, CDR2 SNEGSKA (reference sequence). V was cut by 8 bases and J by 4 bases, with 16 bases left in between. The CDR3 DNA follows: TGCAGTTTATATATGGGGGGCCCAGATACGCAGTATTTT. Its protein product is CSLYMGGPDTQYF.